This T cell receptor beta chain was documented in a study of T cell responses to AZD1222 COVID-19 vaccine. Study-wide results and caveats: Once two AZD1222 doses were given, Spike-specific TCR breadth and depth went up. Unmutated regions of variants are reportedly targeted by nearly half of spike-specific TCRs. Donors skewed white British and female; clonal diversity was possibly underestimated.

Comments on this clone: Its target is unknown.

The germline V gene has CDR1 MNHEY and CDR2 SVGEGT. This CDR3 comprises 15 residues. V dropped 0 bases and J dropped 0 bases, with 8 bases sitting between them. The assay was immunoSEQ multiplex PCR, and TCRdb's table has in-frame clones only and misses some. The sample contains roughly 150,000 clones, approximately 92% of which appear only once. This sequence originates from an adult in good health. This chain joins TRBV6-2 or TRBV6-3 and TRBJ1-2; D not certain. Specimen: peripheral blood, collected on day 0 of AZD1222 vaccination. The CDR3 sequence: CASSYSHPTNYGYTF. The CDR3 DNA sequence: TGTGCCAGCAGTTACTCCCACCCTACTAACTATGGCTACACCTTC.